Below, 19 T cell receptor beta chains from the same sample are listed, as sequenced in a study of blood T cells in healthy people across ages. Using a J-beta primer mix together with a sample-barcoded 5' primer, a second PCR was run for about 6 to 11 cycles. TCRdb redid the calling of the 5' RACE reads with MiXCR, one entry per CDR3 protein. The table has 1.5 million or so distinct CDR3 sequences, approximately 40% seen once; the top ten hold 7% to 9%. What was sequenced was blood. These receptors were collected from a woman aged 18-30 years in good health.

V and J are TRBV12-3 or TRBV12-4 and TRBJ1-2; 7 nucleotides line up with TRBD1. CDR3 length equals 15 residues. Trimming cost V 5 bases and J 0 bases; bases outside gene matches: 6. This chain's CDR3 is CASSPRTGSNYGYTF. In DNA form, the CDR3 reads TGTGCCAGCAGTCCGAGGACAGGATCTAACTATGGCTACACCTTC.

This clonotype was counted only a few times. The chain is built from TRBV7-2 and TRBJ2-7; 9 bases line up with TRBD2. The CDR3 length is 15 residues. Looked up from germline, CDR1 is SGHTA and CDR2 is FQGNSA. J lost 4 bases, V lost 0 bases, and 4 bases had no gene match. The CDR3 here is CASSLAPSGKYEQYF. The CDR3 coding sequence is TGTGCCAGCAGCTTAGCTCCTAGCGGGAAGTACGAGCAGTACTTC. The whole variable domain, filled in from reference TRBV7-2 and TRBJ2-7, reads GAGVSQSPSNKVTEKGKDVELRCDPISGHTALYWYRQSLGQGLEFLIYFQGNSAPDKSGLPSDRFSAERTGGSVSTLTIQRTQQEDSAVYLCASSLAPSGKYEQYFGPGTRLTVT.

This sequence joins TRBV2 and TRBJ1-2, with 8 nucleotides matching TRBD1. This CDR3 has 15 amino acids. V was clipped by 1 base and J by 4 bases; unmatched bases: 5. The germline V gene has CDR1 SNHLY and CDR2 FYNNEI. CDR3 bases: TGTGCCAGCAGTGAAGTACAGGGGGTAGGCTATGGCTACACCTTC. Its protein is CASSEVQGVGYGYTF. Together with reference TRBV2 and TRBJ1-2, the CDR3 gives the full variable domain: EPEVTQTPSHQVTQMGQEVILRCVPISNHLYFYWYRQILGQKVEFLVSFYNNEISEKSEIFDDQFSVERPDGSNFTLKIRSTKLEDSAMYFCASSEVQGVGYGYTFGSGTRLTVV.

This clonotype has a handful of counts. V is TRBV3-1 and J is TRBJ2-7; the D gene is possibly TRBD2 (6 bases). V shed 4 bases and J shed 2 bases, with 18 bases lying between them. This CDR3 has 16 amino acids. CDR1 and CDR2 (germline): LGHDT, YNNKEL (reference sequence). The CDR3: CASSPRPGLGAYEQYF. The CDR3 DNA sequence: TGTGCCAGCAGCCCACGACCGGGACTTGGGGCCTACGAGCAGTACTTC.

The chain couples TRBV7-9 to TRBJ2-7; weak D call: TRBD2 (6 bases). Trimming removed 5 bases from V and 6 bases from J, with 17 bases in between. There are 14 residues in the CDR3. Germline-derived CDR1 and CDR2 are SEHNR and FQNEAQ (reference sequence). The CDR3 DNA follows: TGTGCCAGCAGCAAGATTCTAGCGTTGGGCGAGCAGTACTTC. It specifies CASSKILALGEQYF.

V gene TRBV2 combines with J gene TRBJ2-1, with 11 positions matching TRBD2. The CDR3 is 15 amino acids. The germline gives CDR1 SNHLY, CDR2 FYNNEI. With 6 bases clipped from V and 4 bases from J, the junction kept 5 bases outside the gene matches. The CDR3 loop reads CASRPGLAEYNEQFF. In DNA, the CDR3 is TGTGCCAGCAGGCCGGGACTAGCGGAATACAATGAGCAGTTCTTC. The entire variable domain, with the rest obtained from reference TRBV2 and TRBJ2-1, is as follows: EPEVTQTPSHQVTQMGQEVILRCVPISNHLYFYWYRQILGQKVEFLVSFYNNEISEKSEIFDDQFSVERPDGSNFTLKIRSTKLEDSAMYFCASRPGLAEYNEQFFGPGTRLTVL.

This chain joins TRBV9 and TRBJ2-1, with D perhaps being TRBD1 or TRBD2 (5 bases each). Germline V gene data show CDR1 as SGDLS and CDR2 as YYNGEE. The CDR3 is made up of 17 amino acids. V lost 0 bases, J lost 2 bases, and 15 bases lay in between. This chain's CDR3 is CASSVAGAADTYNEQFF. In nucleotides, the CDR3 is TGTGCCAGCAGCGTAGCTGGCGCAGCGGACACCTACAATGAGCAGTTCTTC.

The chain joins TRBV11-2 to TRBJ2-1, with 7 bases lining up with TRBD2. This CDR3 is 16 amino acids long. Trimming at V came to 0 bases and at J to 4 bases, leaving 6 bases not matched to a gene. Germline V gene sequence: CDR1 SGHAT, CDR2 FQNNGV. The CDR3 is CASSLEGAGLYNEQFF. The DNA for the CDR3 is TGTGCCAGCAGCTTAGAGGGCGCGGGACTATACAATGAGCAGTTCTTC.

The rearrangement joins TRBV6-1 to TRBJ1-5; 7 bases map to TRBD1. Germline trimming cut 5 bases from V and 8 bases from J; bases unmatched to any gene: 15. In germline, CDR1 is MNHNS, CDR2 SASEGT. CDR3 length: 16 residues. The CDR3 here is CASSTITGAPTEPQHF. The CDR3 DNA reads as TGTGCCAGCAGTACGATAACAGGGGCACCTACTGAGCCCCAGCATTTT.

The V call is TRBV20-1, the J call TRBJ1-1; unclear D gene. CDR3 length equals 13 residues. V was shortened by 1 base and J by 3 bases, with 9 bases between the two germline ends. Germline assignment: CDR1 DFQATT and CDR2 SNEGSKA (reference sequence). CDR3 sequence reads: CSARGGRHTEAFF. As DNA, the CDR3 is TGCAGTGCTAGAGGCGGTCGGCACACTGAAGCTTTCTTT.

This chain connects TRBV11-2 to TRBJ2-3; either TRBD1 or TRBD2 may fit D (6 bases each). Deletions cut 5 bases from V and 3 bases from J, with 15 bases between. This CDR3 contains 15 residues. Germline-derived CDR1 and CDR2 are SGHAT and FQNNGV. CDR3 coding DNA: TGTGCCAGCAGCCGAGGGGGGAGTATAACAGATACGCAGTATTTT. Its translation is CASSRGGSITDTQYF.

This sequence joins TRBV18 and TRBJ2-2; D gene ambiguous. With 8 bases removed from V and 1 base from J, the gap between germline ends came to 11 bases. Per germline, CDR1 KGHSH and CDR2 LQKENI. This CDR3 contains 14 residues. CDR3 coding DNA: TGTGCCAGCAGTCCCCCCAAGAACACCGGGGAGCTGTTTTTT. Its protein product is CASSPPKNTGELFF.

The V call is TRBV20-1, the J call TRBJ2-7; D possibly corresponds to TRBD1 (6 bases). CDR1 and CDR2 (germline): DFQATT, SNEGSKA (reference sequence). The V gene lost 6 bases and the J gene lost 2 bases, with 17 bases spanning the gap. The CDR3 is made up of 14 amino acids. CDR3 sequence (DNA): TGCAGTGCGCCGACAGGCTACCTTACCTACGAGCAGTACTTC. It codes for CSAPTGYLTYEQYF.

The chain employs TRBV20-1 and TRBJ2-1, with 9 bases fitting TRBD2. The V and J ends lost 2 bases and 7 bases, in that order; junction bases with no gene match: 6. The length of the CDR3 is 14 residues. Germline assignment: CDR1 DFQATT and CDR2 SNEGSKA (reference sequence). The chain's CDR3 is CSARRGGRANEQFF. DNA of the CDR3: TGCAGTGCTAGAAGAGGCGGGAGGGCGAATGAGCAGTTCTTC.

This chain links TRBV30 with TRBJ1-1; D is unresolved. The CDR3 length is 14 residues. Trimming left V 1 base short and J 4 bases short, with 13 bases between. The V gene's germline CDR1 is GTSNPN and CDR2 SVGIG (reference sequence). The CDR3 DNA follows: TGTGCCTGGAGTGGGGGTATCGGTACCACTGAAGCTTTCTTT. The encoded protein is CAWSGGIGTTEAFF.

The V call is TRBV6-5, the J call TRBJ1-2, with D unclear. Germline V gives CDR1 MNHEY, CDR2 SVGAGI. The CDR3 length is 16 residues. Deletions cut 2 bases from V and 4 bases from J, with 17 bases between. For the CDR3, the DNA is TGTGCCAGCAGTTACGGTAGTACCTTAGGTTCCTATGGCTACACCTTC. It specifies CASSYGSTLGSYGYTF.

The chain carries TRBV7-9 and TRBJ1-2; 8 bases line up with TRBD1. V gave up 0 bases and J gave up 2 bases; unmatched junction bases: 11. CDR1 is SEHNR, CDR2 FQNEAQ, per germline (reference sequence). CDR3 length: 18 residues. Here the CDR3 DNA reads TGTGCCAGCAGCTTAGCCGCGGACGCAGGGGGCTCAAACTATGGCTACACCTTC. As protein: CASSLAADAGGSNYGYTF.

This chain connects TRBV20-1 to TRBJ2-7; D possibly corresponds to TRBD1 (6 bases). Looked up from germline, CDR1 is DFQATT and CDR2 is SNEGSKA (reference sequence). V was trimmed by 3 bases and J by 2 bases, leaving 20 bases between them. CDR3 length: 16 residues. CDR3 amino acids: CSASSHKQGNPYEQYF. The CDR3 region has the DNA TGCAGTGCTAGTTCCCATAAACAGGGTAATCCCTACGAGCAGTACTTC.

This rearrangement joins TRBV18 to TRBJ1-2, with unresolved D. CDR1 and CDR2 from the germline V gene are KGHSH and LQKENI. The CDR3 runs to 13 residues. The V end was cut by 2 bases, the J end by 8 bases, with 12 bases between. The CDR3 region is CASSPGEGRGYTF. The CDR3 coding sequence is TGTGCCAGCTCACCAGGGGAAGGACGAGGCTACACCTTC.